Following are 25 T cell receptor beta chains from one sample sequenced in a study of cytomegalovirus exposure and HLA in healthy donors. Measured with immunoSEQ multiplex PCR; TCRdb has only the in-frame clones, and not every one. There are roughly 150,000 clones in the sample; roughly 89% occur only once, and about 3.1% lies in the top ten. The source material was PBMCs. The receptors stem from a woman younger than 35 in good health and CMV-seropositive.

The chain carries TRBV4-2 and TRBJ2-1; 8 bases are shared with TRBD1. This CDR3 comprises 15 residues. J was trimmed by 3 bases and V by 0 bases; bases with no gene match: 1. Looked up from germline, CDR1 is LGHNA and CDR2 is YNFKEQ. Here the CDR3 reads CASSQEQGGYNEQFF. The CDR3 region has the DNA TGTGCCAGCAGCCAAGAACAGGGGGGCTACAATGAGCAGTTCTTC.

In DNA form, the CDR3 reads TGCGCCAGCAGTCCGGGGACAGGCTGCTCCTACGAGCAGTACTTC. Translated: CASSPGTGCSYEQYF. This rearrangement joins TRBV23-1 to TRBJ2-7, with 8 bases matching TRBD1. TRBV23-1 is noted as an ORF with a role that remains uncertain. The CDR3 is 15 residues long. J lost 0 bases, V lost 4 bases, and 5 bases had no gene match.

In this sample, this clone turned up once. The chain has TRBV29-1 and TRBJ2-6; 10 nucleotides align to TRBD1. The CDR3 spans 18 residues. V lost 4 bases and J lost 0; bases outside the gene matches: 9. From germline, CDR1 is SQVTM and CDR2 ANQGSEA. DNA for the CDR3: TGCAGCGTTGTACTACCGGGACAGGGGATCTCTGGGGCCAACGTCCTGACTTTC. This encodes CSVVLPGQGISGANVLTF.

The chain joins TRBV19 to TRBJ1-2, with 8 bases lining up with TRBD1. V gave up 9 bases and J gave up 4 bases; unmatched junction bases: 10. The germline V gene has CDR1 LNHDA and CDR2 SQIVND (reference sequence). The CDR3 covers 14 residues. CDR3 region: CASRDGQGFYGYTF. Here the CDR3 DNA reads TGTGCCAGCAGAGATGGACAGGGATTCTATGGCTACACCTTC.

The V gene is TRBV7-8, the J gene TRBJ2-7; a weak D match, TRBD2 (5 bases). The V and J ends lost 5 bases and 2 bases respectively, with 10 bases between them. From germline, CDR1 is SGHVS and CDR2 FQNEAQ. The CDR3 runs to 13 residues. CDR3 nucleotide sequence: TGTGCCAGCAGCCCCGGGGTAACCTACGAGCAGTACTTC. It yields the protein CASSPGVTYEQYF.

The genes are TRBV10-3 and TRBJ2-3; the D gene is possibly TRBD2 (6 bases). CDR1 ENHRY and CDR2 SYGVKD come from the germline V gene. Trimming took off 8 bases at V and 1 base at J, with 19 bases between the two ends. The CDR3 length is 16 residues. CDR3 amino acids: CAICPAGIEGTDTQYF. For the CDR3, the DNA is TGTGCCATCTGCCCGGCGGGAATAGAAGGCACAGATACGCAGTATTTT.

The sample holds one count of this clone. V usage is TRBV29-1 and J usage is TRBJ2-3, with 8 bases that match TRBD1. There are 13 residues in the CDR3. Losses at the gene ends were 3 bases for V and 6 bases for J; bases not matched to a gene: 5. The germline V gene encodes CDR1 SQVTM and CDR2 ANQGSEA. CDR3 residues: CSVETGARDTQYF. For the CDR3, the DNA is TGCAGCGTTGAGACAGGGGCGAGGGATACGCAGTATTTT.

The rearrangement links TRBV6-5 to TRBJ1-5, with a weak D call TRBD1 (5 bases). This CDR3 spans 15 amino acids. The germline gives CDR1 MNHEY, CDR2 SVGAGI. Trimming pared 5 bases from V and 3 bases from J, leaving 14 bases between. The CDR3 DNA reads as TGTGCCAGCAGTGCGGACGGGGACTACAATCAGCCCCAGCATTTT. Its protein is CASSADGDYNQPQHF.

This chain links TRBV11-2 with TRBJ2-1; 9 bases align to TRBD1. V was clipped by 0 bases and J by 4 bases; unmatched bases: 4. The CDR3 is 16 residues long. CDR1 and CDR2 (germline): SGHAT, FQNNGV. DNA for the CDR3: TGTGCCAGCAGCTTAGAGCCGGGACAGGGTTACAATGAGCAGTTCTTC. Translating it yields CASSLEPGQGYNEQFF.

The chain couples TRBV5-1 to TRBJ1-1, with 8 bases identical to TRBD1. The CDR3 consists of 16 residues. J was trimmed by 5 bases and V by 4 bases; bases with no gene match: 13. The germline V gene encodes CDR1 SGHRS and CDR2 YFSETQ. CDR3 protein: CASSPTLDRERTEAFF. In DNA, the CDR3 is TGCGCCAGCAGCCCAACCCTGGACAGGGAGAGGACTGAAGCTTTCTTT.

The chain has TRBV5-1 and TRBJ1-1, with TRBD1 matching 9 bases. The germline gives CDR1 SGHRS, CDR2 YFSETQ. This CDR3 has 17 residues. V lost 4 bases and J lost 4; bases outside the gene matches: 14. The CDR3 DNA is TGCGCCAGCAGCCCGGACGGACAGGGGAAAGGGGGCACTGAAGCTTTCTTT. It is translated as CASSPDGQGKGGTEAFF. Full variable domain (remainder filled in from reference TRBV5-1 and TRBJ1-1): KAGVTQTPRYLIKTRGQQVTLSCSPISGHRSVSWYQQTPGQGLQFLFEYFSETQRNKGNFPGRFSGRQFSNSRSEMNVSTLELGDSALYLCASSPDGQGKGGTEAFFGQGTRLTVV.

The genes are TRBV7-3 and TRBJ2-1; 7 nucleotides line up with TRBD2. The germline V gene encodes CDR1 SGHTA and CDR2 FQGTGA. V trimming: 2 bases; J trimming: 6 bases; junction bases outside the gene matches: 13. This CDR3 spans 17 amino acids. The CDR3 DNA reads TGTGCCAGCAGCTTAGATTTTTCGTGGGAGGGGAGCAATGAGCAGTTCTTC. Its translation: CASSLDFSWEGSNEQFF.

The CDR3: CAISLIDRGSEEQYF. The CDR3 region has the DNA TGTGCCATCAGCCTCATTGACAGGGGGAGTGAAGAGCAGTACTTC. The rearrangement joins TRBV10-3 to TRBJ2-7; 9 bases are shared with TRBD1. CDR3 length: 15 residues. J gave up 7 bases and V 6 bases, and 13 bases lay outside the gene matches. The germline V gene encodes CDR1 ENHRY and CDR2 SYGVKD.

Note on this clone: A much larger clone lies one base from this, so it may be a read error. The gene calls are TRBV5-6 and TRBJ2-3, with 13 bases identical to TRBD2. This CDR3 comprises 15 residues. The germline CDR1 and CDR2 sequences are SGHDT and YYEEEE. The trim removed 0 bases at V and 5 bases at J, leaving 0 bases unmatched. The DNA for the CDR3 is TGTGCCAGCAGCTTGGGACTAGCGGGAGGAGATACGCAGTATTTT. Its translation is CASSLGLAGGDTQYF.

In its sample, this clone was seen once. The V call is TRBV11-2, the J call TRBJ2-7; D gene unclear. This CDR3 is built from 12 residues. V lost 1 base to trimming and J lost 5 bases, with 6 bases between them. Germline V gene sequence: CDR1 SGHAT, CDR2 FQNNGV. CDR3 DNA sequence: TGTGCCAGCAGCTTAGCCTTCGACGAGCAGTACTTC. The encoded protein is CASSLAFDEQYF.

This clone was seen more than once but under ten times. The chain links TRBV2 to TRBJ2-3; 8 bases fit TRBD2. The V segment lost 6 bases and the J segment 4 bases; nucleotides outside the gene matches: 6. This CDR3 is built from 14 residues. The germline gives CDR1 SNHLY, CDR2 FYNNEI. CDR3 coding DNA: TGTGCCAGCAGACAGGGACTAGGGGCAGATACGCAGTATTTT. Translated, it gives CASRQGLGADTQYF. The full variable domain, its missing parts supplied by reference TRBV2 and TRBJ2-3, is EPEVTQTPSHQVTQMGQEVILRCVPISNHLYFYWYRQILGQKVEFLVSFYNNEISEKSEIFDDQFSVERPDGSNFTLKIRSTKLEDSAMYFCASRQGLGADTQYFGPGTRLTVL.

The chain is built from TRBV7-9 and TRBJ2-7; 10 bases align to TRBD2. The CDR3 totals 14 residues. The ends lost 3 bases at V and 6 bases at J; junction bases unmatched: 5. From germline, CDR1 is SEHNR and CDR2 FQNEAQ (reference sequence). CDR3 loop: CASSFFPSGSEQYF. The DNA for the CDR3 is TGTGCCAGCAGCTTCTTTCCTAGCGGGAGCGAGCAGTACTTC.

A single count supports this clone. The V call is TRBV6-1, the J call TRBJ1-5; no clear D gene. The CDR3 has 14 amino acids. V was clipped by 7 bases and J by 5 bases, with 15 bases between them. Per the germline V gene, CDR1 is MNHNS and CDR2 is SASEGT. The CDR3 region has the DNA TGTGCCAGCATCGCATTCAAGGGAGATCAGCCCCAGCATTTT. As protein: CASIAFKGDQPQHF.

The chain carries TRBV7-8 and TRBJ2-5; D is unclear. Trimming shortened V by 5 bases and J by 1 base, and 2 bases separated the two germline ends. The CDR3 loop spans 11 amino acids. CDR1 is SGHVS, CDR2 FQNEAQ, per germline. This CDR3 is CASSRQETQYF. CDR3 in DNA: TGTGCCAGCAGCCGCCAAGAGACCCAGTACTTC. Full variable domain (outside the CDR3, taken from reference TRBV7-8 and TRBJ2-5): GAGVSQSPRYKVAKRGQDVALRCDPISGHVSLFWYQQALGQGPEFLTYFQNEAQLDKSGLPSDRFFAERPEGSVSTLKIQRTQQEDSAVYLCASSRQETQYFGPGTRLLVL.

The sample holds one count of this clone. This chain joins TRBV29-1 and TRBJ2-1; TRBD2 matches 12 bases. The CDR3 totals 15 residues. CDR1 and CDR2 (germline): SQVTM, ANQGSEA. With V trimmed by 3 bases and J by 5 bases, 5 bases remained unmatched. Here the CDR3 reads CSVDHRTSGNNEQFF. CDR3 nucleotide sequence: TGCAGCGTTGACCACCGGACTAGCGGGAACAATGAGCAGTTCTTC.

CDR3 amino acids: CASSGRQGRSEKLFF. The CDR3 DNA is TGTGCCAGCAGCGGCCGACAGGGCAGGAGTGAAAAACTGTTTTTT. V usage is TRBV6-5 and J usage is TRBJ1-4, with 7 bases lining up with TRBD1. The CDR3 spans 15 residues. CDR1 and CDR2 (germline): MNHEY, SVGAGI. V gave up 6 bases and J gave up 7 bases; unmatched junction bases: 11.

This chain connects TRBV7-6 to TRBJ2-6, with no clear D. V was clipped by 8 bases and J by 2 bases, with 22 bases between them. CDR1 is SGHVS, CDR2 FNYEAQ, per germline. This CDR3 has 18 amino acids. The CDR3 spells CASAPTVLRLPGANVLTF. The CDR3 nucleotides read TGTGCCAGCGCACCGACGGTCCTACGACTCCCTGGGGCCAACGTCCTGACTTTC.

The chain carries TRBV5-1 and TRBJ1-1, with D unresolved. Germline CDR1 is SGHRS and CDR2 is YFSETQ. The CDR3 is 11 amino acids. Trimming stripped 5 bases from V and 7 bases from J, with 9 bases between. The CDR3 loop is CASRIESEAFF. CDR3 DNA sequence: TGCGCCAGCAGGATCGAGAGTGAAGCTTTCTTT.

V is TRBV5-1 and J is TRBJ2-5; TRBD1 matches 10 bases. Germline CDR1 is SGHRS and CDR2 is YFSETQ. The ends lost 2 bases at V and 4 bases at J; junction bases unmatched: 5. The CDR3 extends over 15 amino acids. The CDR3: CASSFGTGVGETQYF. CDR3 DNA sequence: TGCGCCAGCAGCTTCGGGACAGGGGTAGGAGAGACCCAGTACTTC.

The V call is TRBV20-1, the J call TRBJ2-1; D remains unclear. The germline CDR1 and CDR2 sequences are DFQATT and SNEGSKA (reference sequence). Deletions cut 3 bases from V and 6 bases from J, with 6 bases between. CDR3 length: 11 amino acids. In DNA form, the CDR3 reads TGCAGTGCTAGCCCTAGCAATGAGCAGTTCTTC. Its translation: CSASPSNEQFF.